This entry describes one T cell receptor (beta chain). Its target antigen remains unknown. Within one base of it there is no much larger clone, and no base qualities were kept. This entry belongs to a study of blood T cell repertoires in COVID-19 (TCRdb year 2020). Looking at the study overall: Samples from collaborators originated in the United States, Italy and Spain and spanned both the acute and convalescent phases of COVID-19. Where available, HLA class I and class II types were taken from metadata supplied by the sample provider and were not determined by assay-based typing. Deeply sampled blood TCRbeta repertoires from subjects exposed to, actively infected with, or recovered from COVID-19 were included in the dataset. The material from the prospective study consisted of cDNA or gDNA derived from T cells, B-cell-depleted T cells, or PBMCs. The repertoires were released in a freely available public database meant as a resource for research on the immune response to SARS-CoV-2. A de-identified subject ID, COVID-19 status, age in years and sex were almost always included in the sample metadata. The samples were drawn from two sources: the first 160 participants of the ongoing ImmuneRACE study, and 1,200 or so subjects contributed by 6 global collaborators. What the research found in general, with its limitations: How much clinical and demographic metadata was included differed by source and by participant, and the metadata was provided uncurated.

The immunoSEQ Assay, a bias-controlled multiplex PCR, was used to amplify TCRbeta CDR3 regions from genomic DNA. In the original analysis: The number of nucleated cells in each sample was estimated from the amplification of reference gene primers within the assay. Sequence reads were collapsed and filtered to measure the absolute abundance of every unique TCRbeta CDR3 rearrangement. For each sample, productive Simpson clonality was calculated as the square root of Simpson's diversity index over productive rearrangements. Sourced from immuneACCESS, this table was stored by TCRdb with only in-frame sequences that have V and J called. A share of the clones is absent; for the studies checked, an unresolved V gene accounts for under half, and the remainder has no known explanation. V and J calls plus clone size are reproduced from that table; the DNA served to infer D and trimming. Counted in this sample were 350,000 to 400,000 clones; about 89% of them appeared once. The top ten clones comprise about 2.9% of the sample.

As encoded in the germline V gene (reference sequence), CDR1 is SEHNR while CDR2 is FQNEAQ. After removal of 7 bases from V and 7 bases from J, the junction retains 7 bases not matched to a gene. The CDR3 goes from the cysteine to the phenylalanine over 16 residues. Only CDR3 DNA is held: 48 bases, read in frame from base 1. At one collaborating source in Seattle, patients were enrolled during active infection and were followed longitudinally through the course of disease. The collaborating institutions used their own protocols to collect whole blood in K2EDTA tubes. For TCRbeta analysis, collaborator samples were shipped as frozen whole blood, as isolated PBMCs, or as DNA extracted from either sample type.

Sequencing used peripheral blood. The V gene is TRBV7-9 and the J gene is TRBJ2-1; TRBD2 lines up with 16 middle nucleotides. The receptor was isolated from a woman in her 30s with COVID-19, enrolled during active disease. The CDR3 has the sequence CASIGGTSGRANEQFF. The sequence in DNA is TGTGCCAGCATCGGGGGGACTAGCGGGAGGGCAAATGAGCAGTTCTTC.